The 31 T cell receptor beta chains below were found in one sample sequenced in a study of T cell changes during pregnancy in multiple sclerosis. Here immunoSEQ multiplex PCR was the method, and the copy in TCRdb shows in-frame clones only, minus some. In the table there are under 65,000 clones, roughly 90% of which are singletons. The source material was CD4+ T cells from peripheral blood mononuclear cells, sampled after pregnancy. These TCRs come from a female donor with multiple sclerosis, enrolled in a pregnancy study.

The V gene is TRBV4-3, the J gene TRBJ1-4, with D tentatively TRBD1 (5 bases). This CDR3 region has 16 residues. Germline lookup yields CDR1 LGHNA and CDR2 YSLEER. Trimming took 0 bases from V and 7 from J, leaving 15 bases between them. The CDR3 sequence: CASSQDGGVPAEKLFF. CDR3 bases: TGCGCCAGCAGCCAAGATGGGGGGGTCCCTGCTGAAAAACTGTTTTTT.

This chain uses TRBV30 with TRBJ1-1; D might be TRBD1 (5 bases). The CDR3 runs 11 residues. V was shortened by 3 bases and J by 12 bases, with 14 bases between the two germline ends. In germline, CDR1 is GTSNPN, CDR2 SVGIG (reference sequence). CDR3 sequence reads: CAWSGGGETFF. For the CDR3, the DNA is TGTGCCTGGAGCGGAGGAGGGGAGACTTTCTTT.

The gene calls are TRBV5-8 and TRBJ2-3; 10 positions agree with TRBD2. The V gene end was trimmed by 0 bases and the J gene end by 5 bases; junction bases not matched to a gene: 6. Germline-derived CDR1 and CDR2 are SGHTS and YDEGEE. The CDR3 consists of 16 residues. In nucleotides, the CDR3 is TGTGCCAGCAGCTTGGCCCAGCGGGGGGGCCAAGATACGCAGTATTTT. It yields the protein CASSLAQRGGQDTQYF.

J is TRBJ1-1 and V is TRBV6-6; D may be TRBD1 (5 bases). Germline-derived CDR1 and CDR2 are MNHNY and SVGAGI (reference sequence). The V end was cut by 8 bases, the J end by 3 bases, with 19 bases between. The CDR3 loop spans 15 amino acids. The CDR3 DNA reads TGTGCCAGCTTGCCGGAATCGGGACTCTACACTGAAGCTTTCTTT. As protein: CASLPESGLYTEAFF.

V and J are TRBV6-4 and TRBJ2-2, with D unresolved. There are 14 residues in the CDR3. Trimming stripped 5 bases from V and 7 bases from J, with 14 bases between. Germline values: CDR1 MRHNA, CDR2 SNTAGT. CDR3 bases: TGTGCCAGCAGTTCGCTAGTGACGGACGGGGAGCTGTTTTTT. Translating it yields CASSSLVTDGELFF.

The chain is built from TRBV10-3 and TRBJ1-3; unclear D gene. The CDR3 runs 13 residues. Germline V gene data show CDR1 as ENHRY and CDR2 as SYGVKD. The V end was cut by 0 bases, the J end by 4 bases, with 4 bases between. CDR3 residues: CAISESRGNTIYF. The CDR3 DNA reads as TGTGCCATCAGTGAGTCGCGGGGAAACACCATATATTTT.

V and J are TRBV19 and TRBJ1-1; D remains unclear. V was trimmed by 6 bases and J by 5 bases, leaving 16 bases between them. The CDR3 has 14 amino acids. Germline V gene data show CDR1 as LNHDA and CDR2 as SQIVND (reference sequence). The CDR3 spells CASRPSVFQTEAFF. CDR3 coding DNA: TGTGCCAGTAGACCTTCAGTGTTCCAGACTGAAGCTTTCTTT.

This clone was detected only once. This chain joins TRBV7-2 and TRBJ1-5; D may be TRBD1 (5 bases). V shed 3 bases and J shed 2 bases, with 11 bases lying between them. Per germline, CDR1 SGHTA and CDR2 FQGNSA. The CDR3 length is 15 residues. The CDR3 loop reads CASSFDGGGNQPQHF. In DNA, the CDR3 is TGTGCCAGCAGCTTCGACGGAGGGGGCAATCAGCCCCAGCATTTT.

The CDR3 region has the DNA TGTGCCAGCTCACCAAATCAGGGCCTATACACTGAAGCTTTCTTT. Encoded protein: CASSPNQGLYTEAFF. The rearrangement uses TRBV18 and TRBJ1-1; possible D gene TRBD1, 5 bases. This CDR3 comprises 15 residues. V was cut by 2 bases and J by 3 bases, with 13 bases left in between. CDR1 is KGHSH, CDR2 LQKENI, per germline.

J is TRBJ1-1 and V is TRBV6-5, with D maybe TRBD1 (6 bases). This CDR3 is built from 13 residues. Trimming removed 4 bases at V and 4 bases at J, with 10 bases between. Germline assignment: CDR1 MNHEY and CDR2 SVGAGI. The chain's CDR3 is CASSSRGGTEAFF. The CDR3 DNA is TGTGCCAGCAGTTCCAGGGGTGGCACTGAAGCTTTCTTT.

V usage is TRBV2 and J usage is TRBJ1-2, with 9 bases aligning to TRBD1. This CDR3 is 15 amino acids long. Germline V gene lookup returns CDR1 SNHLY and CDR2 FYNNEI. V gave up 8 bases and J gave up 2 bases; unmatched junction bases: 9. The CDR3 sequence: CASRLRTGANYGYTF. CDR3 in DNA: TGTGCCAGCCGCCTAAGGACAGGGGCGAACTATGGCTACACCTTC.

The V call is TRBV6-1, the J call TRBJ1-6; 7 positions agree with TRBD1. This CDR3 is built from 15 residues. Germline-derived CDR1 and CDR2 are MNHNS and SASEGT. V was clipped by 4 bases and J by 4 bases; unmatched bases: 4. The CDR3 region has the DNA TGTGCCAGCAGTGCCGAACAGGGGTATAATTCACCCCTCCACTTT. Its protein product is CASSAEQGYNSPLHF.

The chain recombines TRBV4-3 with TRBJ2-2; TRBD2 might be the D (6 bases). Germline CDR1 and CDR2: LGHNA and YSLEER. The CDR3 covers 16 residues. Trimming pared 0 bases from V and 5 bases from J, leaving 13 bases between. CDR3 region: CASSQEWGVGTGELFF. Here the CDR3 DNA reads TGCGCCAGCAGCCAAGAATGGGGGGTCGGGACCGGGGAGCTGTTTTTT.

V gene TRBV4-2 combines with J gene TRBJ1-3, with D perhaps TRBD1 (6 bases). This CDR3 comprises 15 residues. Germline V lookup: CDR1 LGHNA, CDR2 YNFKEQ. Trimming removed 1 base from V and 1 base from J, with 8 bases in between. Here the CDR3 reads CASSQVGGSGNTIYF. Here the CDR3 DNA reads TGTGCCAGCAGCCAAGTAGGGGGTTCTGGAAACACCATATATTTT.

The rearrangement joins TRBV6-1 to TRBJ1-1, with 7 bases lining up with TRBD1. V dropped 3 bases and J dropped 3; count of bases not matched to a gene: 10. The CDR3 sequence is 16 residues long. The germline CDR1 and CDR2 sequences are MNHNS and SASEGT. The CDR3 protein is CASSDPRQGQYTEAFF. CDR3 nucleotides: TGTGCCAGCAGTGACCCTCGACAGGGACAATACACTGAAGCTTTCTTT.

The chain carries TRBV5-6 and TRBJ1-3; weak D call: TRBD1 (6 bases). Germline values: CDR1 SGHDT, CDR2 YYEEEE. CDR3 length equals 15 residues. Trimming took off 2 bases at V and 2 bases at J, with 11 bases between the two ends. The CDR3 DNA reads as TGTGCCAGCAGCTTAATACAGGGAGCTGGAAACACCATATATTTT. This codes for CASSLIQGAGNTIYF.

V gene TRBV19 combines with J gene TRBJ2-6; no firm D call. Germline V lookup: CDR1 LNHDA, CDR2 SQIVND (reference sequence). The CDR3 consists of 17 residues. Trimming cost V 5 bases and J 0 bases, with 14 bases left between them. The CDR3 spells CASSGPGYSSGANVLTF. CDR3 nucleotide sequence: TGTGCCAGTAGTGGTCCGGGTTATAGCTCTGGGGCCAACGTCCTGACTTTC.

This chain uses TRBV16 with TRBJ1-2; tentatively, D is TRBD1 (6 bases). The V gene lost 2 bases and the J gene lost 2 bases, with 9 bases spanning the gap. Per germline, CDR1 KGHSY and CDR2 FQNENV. The CDR3 spans 14 residues. The CDR3 sequence: CASSQAGANYGYTF. The CDR3 bases are TGTGCCAGCAGCCAAGCAGGGGCGAACTATGGCTACACCTTC.

The chain employs TRBV5-6 and TRBJ1-2, with no clear D. The CDR3 totals 12 residues. Deletions cut 0 bases from V and 5 bases from J, with 5 bases between. Looked up from germline, CDR1 is SGHDT and CDR2 is YYEEEE. The CDR3 DNA reads as TGTGCCAGCAGCTTGGACAGTTATGGCTACACCTTC. Translation: CASSLDSYGYTF.

The CDR3 nucleotides read TGTGCCAGCAGCCGTCTTGACAGGGATCGAAACGAGCAGTACTTC. Amino acids: CASSRLDRDRNEQYF. This chain links TRBV5-6 with TRBJ2-7; 7 nucleotides line up with TRBD1. The CDR3 contains 15 residues. Per germline, CDR1 SGHDT and CDR2 YYEEEE. After removal of 4 bases from V and 5 bases from J, the junction contained 12 bases not matched to a gene.

This chain uses TRBV7-3 with TRBJ2-5, with 7 bases that match TRBD1. With 4 bases clipped from V and 0 bases from J, the junction kept 5 bases outside the gene matches. Germline CDR1 reads SGHTA; CDR2 reads FQGTGA. CDR3 size: 15 residues. CDR3 amino acids: CASSYGQANQETQYF. The CDR3 nucleotides are TGTGCCAGCAGCTACGGACAGGCCAACCAAGAGACCCAGTACTTC.

The rearrangement uses TRBV29-1 and TRBJ1-1; no reliable D call. Germline-derived CDR1 and CDR2 are SQVTM and ANQGSEA. V was pared by 8 bases and J by 5 bases, with 12 bases between. The CDR3 loop spans 11 amino acids. CDR3 coding DNA: TGCAGCCACGGTTGGGCAACTGAAGCTTTCTTT. The encoded protein is CSHGWATEAFF.

This sequence joins TRBV18 and TRBJ1-4; D is possibly TRBD1 (5 bases). The CDR3 consists of 14 residues. Germline V gives CDR1 KGHSH, CDR2 LQKENI. Trimming took 3 bases from V and 11 from J, leaving 16 bases between them. CDR3 amino acids: CASSPDTTRDKLFF. CDR3 DNA sequence: TGTGCCAGCTCACCGGACACCACAAGGGATAAACTGTTTTTT.

The DNA for the CDR3 is TGTGCCAGCAGCTTATTTGCAGGGGATTCACCCCTCCACTTT. Protein sequence: CASSLFAGDSPLHF. The chain recombines TRBV7-2 with TRBJ1-6, with a possible D match to TRBD1 (6 bases). The germline V and J ends were trimmed by 2 bases and 8 bases, with 10 bases remaining between them. The CDR3 length is 14 residues. CDR1 and CDR2 (germline): SGHTA, FQGNSA.

V is TRBV10-3 and J is TRBJ1-2, with D tentatively TRBD1 (6 bases). CDR1 is ENHRY, CDR2 SYGVKD, per germline. This CDR3 has 17 residues. V was pared by 6 bases and J by 4 bases, with 24 bases between. DNA of the CDR3: TGTGCCATCAGATTAGACAACAGGGCCCCGGGCACCTATGGCTACACCTTC. Its translation: CAIRLDNRAPGTYGYTF.

This chain links TRBV7-3 with TRBJ2-2, with 7 nucleotides matching TRBD2. The junction had 3 bases not matched to a gene; V was cut back by 3 bases and J by 5 bases. Germline CDR1 SGHTA, CDR2 FQGTGA. The CDR3 is 14 amino acids. This CDR3 is CASSFGGRTGELFF. CDR3 in DNA: TGTGCCAGCAGCTTCGGGGGGAGGACCGGGGAGCTGTTTTTT.

This rearrangement joins TRBV6-6 to TRBJ1-4; D uncertain. Germline V gene sequence: CDR1 MNHNY, CDR2 SVGAGI (reference sequence). V was pared by 2 bases and J by 4 bases, with 11 bases between. This CDR3 has 15 residues. As DNA, the CDR3 is TGTGCCAGCAGTTACCGGGGAGTGCTTAATGAAAAACTGTTTTTT. Translating gives CASSYRGVLNEKLFF.

The rearrangement links TRBV30 to TRBJ1-4; 11 bases fit TRBD1. Per germline, CDR1 GTSNPN and CDR2 SVGIG (reference sequence). This CDR3 comprises 16 residues. V dropped 2 bases and J dropped 3; count of bases not matched to a gene: 5. CDR3 region: CAWSRGQGGANEKLFF. CDR3 sequence (DNA): TGTGCCTGGAGTCGGGGACAGGGGGGAGCTAATGAAAAACTGTTTTTT.

The V gene is TRBV2, the J gene TRBJ2-4; D might be TRBD1 (5 bases). The CDR3 runs to 14 residues. Trimming stripped 1 base from V and 1 base from J, with 5 bases between. From germline, CDR1 is SNHLY and CDR2 FYNNEI. CDR3 sequence reads: CASSEGGAKNIQYF. In nucleotides, the CDR3 is TGTGCCAGCAGTGAAGGGGGCGCCAAAAACATTCAGTACTTC.

The chain combines TRBV27 with TRBJ2-7; 8 nucleotides align to TRBD1. CDR3 length equals 15 residues. Germline lookup yields CDR1 MNHEY and CDR2 SMNVEV (reference sequence). V lost 4 bases and J lost 4; bases outside the gene matches: 9. The CDR3 nucleotides are TGTGCCAGCAGTTCCACGGACAGGGTCATGTACGAGCAGTACTTC. It encodes CASSSTDRVMYEQYF.

V gene TRBV19 combines with J gene TRBJ2-7, with 9 bases lining up with TRBD1. With 6 bases clipped from V and 2 bases from J, the junction kept 11 bases outside the gene matches. Germline lookup yields CDR1 LNHDA and CDR2 SQIVND (reference sequence). CDR3 size: 16 residues. The CDR3 DNA sequence: TGTGCCAGTAGCACCGTCAGGGACAGGGCACCCTACGAGCAGTACTTC. Translated, it gives CASSTVRDRAPYEQYF.